These T cell receptor beta chains were read from a single sample in a study of cytomegalovirus exposure and HLA in healthy donors. Clones were sequenced by immunoSEQ multiplex PCR, and TCRdb holds only the in-frame ones, with some missing. The repertoire has about 160,000 clones, 65% to 90% of them found once; the top ten carry nearly 6.5%. The sequenced sample was PBMCs. Receptor source: a man aged 45-60 years in good health and CMV-seropositive. The CDR3 runs from the conserved cysteine through the conserved F or W. Each record gives: clone size, J gene, V gene, D gene, CDR3 protein, CDR3 DNA. The D gene is left open where the match is weak. Not every row has a clone size; where given, it reads once, few, many or a size class.

-	TRBJ2-7	TRBV6-5	TRBD1	CASSYSTSGGYEQYF	TGTGCCAGCAGTTACTCGACGTCAGGGGGCTACGAGCAGTACTTC
-	TRBJ1-2	TRBV5-1	-	CASSVSGLKDGYTF	TGCGCCAGCAGCGTATCAGGATTAAAGGATGGCTACACCTTC
-	TRBJ2-1	TRBV18	-	CASSPGTGDNEQFF	TGTGCCAGCTCACCGGGGACTGGAGACAATGAGCAGTTCTTC
-	TRBJ1-2	TRBV5-1	-	CASSWDTVNGYTF	TGCGCCAGCAGCTGGGACACAGTTAATGGCTACACCTTC
medium-sized	TRBJ1-1	TRBV19	-	CASGWLSTEAFF	TGTGCCTCAGGTTGGTTGAGCACTGAAGCTTTCTTT
-	TRBJ2-3	TRBV27	TRBD2	CASSLYGGGGTDTQYF	TGTGCCAGCAGTTTATATGGCGGGGGGGGCACAGATACGCAGTATTTT
-	TRBJ2-3	TRBV5-6	TRBD2	CASSPKTSWQTDTQYF	TGTGCCAGCAGCCCCAAGACTAGCTGGCAAACAGATACGCAGTATTTT
-	TRBJ1-6	TRBV4-1	-	CASSQGHRQFSPLHF	TGCGCCAGCAGCCAAGGGCATCGACAGTTTTCACCCCTCCACTTT
-	TRBJ2-1	TRBV11-2	-	CASSPGGPQRFF	TGTGCCAGCAGCCCGGGCGGGCCTCAGCGGTTCTTC
-	TRBJ1-1	TRBV27	-	CASSFGGNTEAFF	TGTGCCAGCAGTTTCGGCGGAAACACTGAAGCTTTCTTT
-	TRBJ1-5	TRBV6-1	-	CASTLEGARYQPQHF	TGTGCCAGCACCTTGGAGGGCGCGCGGTATCAGCCCCAGCATTTT
-	TRBJ1-5	TRBV7-8	-	CASSLAPIVGPIHNQPQHF	TGTGCCAGCAGCTTAGCCCCCATAGTGGGGCCGATTCACAATCAGCCCCAGCATTTT
few	TRBJ2-7	TRBV6-1	TRBD2	CASSESSGGAGEQYF	TGTGCCAGCAGTGAATCTAGCGGGGGGGCGGGGGAGCAGTACTTC
-	TRBJ2-1	TRBV11-2	TRBD2	CASRSSGSSHNEQFF	TGTGCCAGCAGGAGTAGCGGGAGTTCCCACAATGAGCAGTTCTTC
-	TRBJ2-1	TRBV15	TRBD2	CATSRGQRGRDEQFF	TGTGCCACCAGCAGAGGGCAACGGGGGAGGGATGAGCAGTTCTTC
few	TRBJ2-1	TRBV6-1	-	CASRHLGQDEQFF	TGTGCCAGCAGGCACCTGGGTCAGGATGAGCAGTTCTTC
once	TRBJ1-6	TRBV14	-	CASSPDYNLPLHF	TGTGCCAGCAGCCCGGACTACAACTTACCCCTCCACTTT
-	TRBJ1-4	TRBV19	TRBD1	CASSFQGAGGEKLFF	TGTGCCAGTAGTTTCCAGGGGGCAGGAGGCGAAAAACTGTTTTTT
once	TRBJ1-6	TRBV4-2	-	CASSQEGARSPLHF	TGTGCCAGCAGCCAAGAAGGGGCGCGATCACCCCTCCACTTT
-	TRBJ1-2	TRBV19	TRBD1	CAIYRGPFDGYTF	TGTGCCATTTACAGGGGGCCGTTCGATGGCTACACCTTC
-	TRBJ2-2	TRBV7-7	-	CASSLRGGDTGELFF	TGTGCCAGCAGCTTGAGGGGGGGAGACACCGGGGAGCTGTTTTTT
-	TRBJ1-1	TRBV6-5	TRBD1	CASSYSGQGSTEAFF	TGTGCCAGCAGTTACTCAGGACAGGGGAGTACTGAAGCTTTCTTT
-	TRBJ1-2	TRBV19	-	CASSISKGPYGYTF	TGTGCCAGTAGTATTTCCAAGGGGCCGTATGGCTACACCTTC
many	TRBJ2-1	TRBV5-4	TRBD1	CASSAGTDNEQFF	TGTGCCAGCAGCGCCGGGACAGACAATGAGCAGTTCTTC
-	TRBJ1-1	TRBV11-3	-	CASSFGRTTEAFF	TGTGCCAGCAGCTTCGGGCGGACAACTGAAGCTTTCTTT
-	TRBJ2-5	TRBV29-1	-	CSVEGAGKETQYF	TGCAGCGTTGAAGGTGCAGGGAAGGAGACCCAGTACTTC
-	TRBJ1-5	TRBV18	-	CASSPRAGDVEPQHF	TGTGCCAGCTCACCAAGGGCAGGGGATGTCGAGCCCCAGCATTTT
-	TRBJ2-2	TRBV18	-	CASSPLGTGTGELFF	TGTGCCAGCTCACCACTGGGTACGGGGACCGGGGAGCTGTTTTTT
-	TRBJ1-1	TRBV7-9	TRBD1	CASSSDPFAGTGRTEAFF	TGTGCCAGCAGCTCCGACCCGTTTGCCGGGACAGGTCGGACTGAAGCTTTCTTT
-	TRBJ1-4	TRBV15	TRBD1	CATSRGVVGDRVLF	TGTGCCACCAGCAGAGGGGTCGTAGGGGACAGGGTCCTTTTT
-	TRBJ2-4	TRBV7-2	TRBD2	CASSFRGGRGNIQYF	TGTGCCAGCAGCTTTCGGGGGGGCAGGGGAAACATTCAGTACTTC
-	TRBJ2-7	TRBV6-5	-	CASSPGHSMRDEQHF	TGTGCCAGCAGCCCCGGACATAGTATGCGGGACGAGCAGCACTTC
-	TRBJ1-6	TRBV6-5	-	CASSSTGNSPLHF	TGTGCCAGCAGTTCCACAGGGAATTCACCCCTCCACTTT
-	TRBJ1-5	TRBV2	-	CASRPGGGNQPQHF	TGTGCCAGCAGACCCGGGGGGGGGAATCAGCCCCAGCATTTT
once	TRBJ2-5	TRBV5-1	TRBD1	CASSPTGDRAETQYF	TGCGCCAGCAGCCCGACCGGAGACAGGGCGGAGACCCAGTACTTC
few	TRBJ1-3	TRBV4-1	-	CASSQLGASGNTIYF	TGCGCCAGCAGCCAACTGGGGGCCTCTGGAAACACCATATATTTT
-	TRBJ1-5	TRBV7-8	-	CASSLRAWQGESSNQPQHF	TGTGCCAGCAGCTTAAGGGCCTGGCAGGGTGAAAGTAGCAATCAGCCCCAGCATTTT
once	TRBJ2-3	TRBV7-2	TRBD2	CASSAGLAGGADTQYF	TGTGCCAGCAGCGCGGGACTAGCGGGGGGGGCAGATACGCAGTATTTT
-	TRBJ2-3	TRBV27	TRBD2	CASTPGRTSYTQYF	TGTGCCAGCACACCTGGGCGGACTAGTTATACGCAGTATTTT
once	TRBJ2-2	TRBV18	TRBD2	CASSPRGTTANGELFF	TGTGCCAGCTCACCACGGGGGACTACGGCGAACGGGGAGCTGTTTTTT
-	TRBJ1-2	TRBV2	TRBD1	CASRRTGGADGYTF	TGTGCCAGCAGAAGGACAGGGGGCGCCGATGGCTACACCTTC
-	TRBJ2-1	TRBV15	TRBD2	CATSSLSGGRNEQFF	TGTGCCACCAGCTCCCTTAGCGGGGGCCGCAATGAGCAGTTCTTC
few	TRBJ2-5	TRBV5-1	TRBD1	CASRTGDGKETQYF	TGCGCCAGCAGGACAGGGGATGGAAAAGAGACCCAGTACTTC
-	TRBJ1-5	TRBV25-1	-	CASSEQAGQPQHF	TGTGCCAGCAGTGAACAGGCCGGTCAGCCCCAGCATTTT
-	TRBJ2-1	TRBV15	TRBD2	CATRTSGRSYNEQFF	TGTGCCACCCGGACTAGCGGGCGCTCCTACAATGAGCAGTTCTTC
-	TRBJ2-3	TRBV19	-	CASRELGTQYF	TGTGCCAGTAGAGAACTAGGTACGCAGTATTTT
-	TRBJ1-2	TRBV7-2	TRBD1	CASSPGTGTYYGYTF	TGTGCCAGCAGCCCCGGGACAGGAACTTACTATGGCTACACCTTC
-	TRBJ2-3	TRBV27	TRBD2	CASKGLAATDTQYF	TGTGCCAGCAAGGGACTAGCGGCGACAGATACGCAGTATTTT